This paragraph covers one T cell receptor beta chain sequence. The data derive from a study of blood T cell repertoires in COVID-19. At the level of the study: Italy, Spain and the United States were the sources of the convalescent and acute COVID-19 samples. Nucleic acid was either cDNA or gDNA, and it came from T cells, B-cell-depleted T cells, or PBMCs.

Per the study methods: Reference gene primer amplification gave nucleated cell count estimates. Data came from immunoSEQ multiplex PCR; TCRdb stores just in-frame clones and leaves some out. From that table come the V and J calls and clone size; the DNA was used to work out D and trimming. The sample has 150,000 to 200,000 clones, approximately 89% seen once. The receptor comes from a woman aged 25-40 years with acute or convalescent COVID-19. Material: peripheral blood.

The DNA of the CDR3 is TGTGCCAGCAAGACCGCCCCGGGAAATGAAAAACTGTTTTTT. Its translation is CASKTAPGNEKLFF. The V gene is TRBV2, the J gene TRBJ1-4; D gene unclear. Looked up from germline, CDR1 is SNHLY and CDR2 is FYNNEI. Trimming removed 7 bases at V and 5 bases at J, with 14 bases between. The CDR3 runs 14 residues.